This entry is about one TCR beta chain. Antigen specificity is unknown. V was pared by 7 bases and J by 3 bases, with 14 bases between. The CDR3 runs 14 residues. Germline CDR1 and CDR2: SGHTS and YDEGEE. The data were obtained in a study of CD4+ T cells in melanoma. Notes on the study in general: In melanoma, neoantigen-specific CD4+ T cells reportedly differed in differentiation state. A reported correlation linked neoantigen-specific CD4+ T cells to CD8+, macrophage and B cell function.

Clones were read by immunoSEQ multiplex PCR, and TCRdb kept only the in-frame ones, dropping some. In the table there are 9,000 to 13,000 clones, roughly four fifths of which are singletons. The rearrangement joins TRBV5-8 to TRBJ2-1, with D perhaps TRBD2 (5 bases). The sample was cells from a culture (not recorded whether cultured in vitro). The sequence was obtained from a human donor with melanoma. The CDR3: CASEKGVVYNEQFF. The CDR3 DNA reads as TGTGCCAGCGAAAAGGGAGTGGTCTACAATGAGCAGTTCTTC.